The sequence of this T cell receptor beta chain was determined in a study of early T cells in non-severe SARS-CoV-2 infection. Study details: Sequencing input comprised bulk RNA from unsorted whole blood; chain pairing was not available.

The CDR3 consists of 14 residues. The J segment lost 2 bases and the V segment lost 2 bases, leaving 2 bases of the junction unmatched. Germline V gives CDR1 MNHEY, CDR2 SVGEGT. Study observations and caveats: A preference for anti-spike CD8 responses marked VDJdb matching, which missed private and CD4 specificities.

This clonotype qualifies as medium-sized. Antigen specificity is unknown. Unique molecular identifiers were added to individual cDNA molecules. Using its own MiXCR run on the 5' RACE reads, TCRdb lists one record per CDR3 protein. The sample records approximately 76,000 distinct CDR3 sequences, under 15% being singletons. Material: whole blood. The genes are TRBV6-2 or TRBV6-3 and TRBJ2-7; 8 nucleotides agree with TRBD2. The TCR comes from an adult who was a healthcare worker with PCR-confirmed SARS-CoV-2 infection or an uninfected control (not recorded which). CDR3 nucleotide sequence: TGTGCCAGCAGTTACGAGACTAGCGCCTACGAGCAGTACTTC. Protein product: CASSYETSAYEQYF.